Listed here are 26 T cell receptor beta chains from one sample, sequenced in a study of CD8+CD57+ T cells in acquired aplastic anemia (dated by TCRdb to the late 2010s). The patients picked for sequencing were ones in whom flow cytometry had shown an expansion of CD8+CD57+ cells. Instrument on record: Illumina HiSeq 2000. Genomic DNA was used as template for profiling of TCR beta VDJ combinations and CDR3 sequences. The public sequencing data were trimmed at Q25 with fastp and processed into clonotypes with MiXCR by TCRdb, which kept only in-frame beta chains. Rows with a matching CDR3 protein are joined into one entry that keeps the most common DNA and genes. This sample is represented by 190,000 or so distinct CDR3 sequences; less than 60% of them were singletons. Jointly, the top ten make up around 1.8% of the sample. Sequencing used sorted CD4+, CD8+, or CD8+CD57+ T cells (not recorded which) from PBMCs. The receptors stem from a human donor with aplastic anemia.

This clonotype was observed many times. The gene calls are TRBV24-1 and TRBJ2-3, with D unclear. Germline assignment: CDR1 KGHDR and CDR2 SFDVKD. Trimming took 3 bases from V and 5 from J, leaving 14 bases between them. The CDR3 has 15 residues. The CDR3 region has the DNA TGTGCCACCAGTGATGACATTTTCCGAGAAGATACGCAGTATTTT. As protein: CATSDDIFREDTQYF.

This clonotype was picked up many times. The V call is TRBV30, the J call TRBJ2-2; the D gene is possibly TRBD2 (6 bases). CDR1 is GTSNPN, CDR2 SVGIG, per germline (reference sequence). The V gene lost 3 bases and the J gene lost 6 bases, with 8 bases spanning the gap. The CDR3 loop spans 12 amino acids. The DNA of the CDR3 is TGTGCCTGGAGCGGGGAGGCCGGGGAGCTGTTTTTT. Its protein product is CAWSGEAGELFF.

This CDR3 is CASSRDRGQGEQFF. The DNA of the CDR3 is TGTGCCAGCTCCCGGGACAGGGGGCAGGGTGAGCAGTTCTTC. This chain uses TRBV18 with TRBJ2-1, with TRBD1 identical over 12 bases. V shed 6 bases and J 9 bases; nucleotides not matched to a gene: 6. CDR1 and CDR2 (germline): KGHSH, LQKENI. CDR3 length: 14 residues. The full variable domain, with the rest looked up from reference TRBV18 and TRBJ2-1, is NAGVMQNPRHLVRRRGQEARLRCSPMKGHSHVYWYRQLPEEGLKFMVYLQKENIIDESGMPKERFSAEFPKEGPSILRIQQVVRGDSAAYFCASSRDRGQGEQFFGPGTRLTVL.

This clonotype was detected ten times or more. The chain recombines TRBV5-1 with TRBJ2-1; D is unresolved. This CDR3 is 15 amino acids long. The germline gives CDR1 SGHRS, CDR2 YFSETQ. V dropped 1 base and J dropped 1 base, with 9 bases sitting between them. The CDR3 DNA sequence: TGCGCCAGCAGCTTGTTGACGGCTTCCTACAATGAGCAGTTCTTC. It codes for CASSLLTASYNEQFF.

The V and J genes are TRBV6-1 and TRBJ2-5; TRBD2 might be the D (5 bases). Looked up from germline, CDR1 is MNHNS and CDR2 is SASEGT. The CDR3 runs 13 residues. Trimming cost V 6 bases and J 5 bases, with 13 bases left between them. The CDR3 sequence is CASSGVRGETQYF. The DNA of the CDR3 is TGTGCCAGCAGCGGGGTGAGAGGTGAGACCCAGTACTTC.

This clonotype was seen repeatedly, ten times or more. The genes are TRBV27 and TRBJ1-6; the match to TRBD1 covers 9 bases. V was pared by 7 bases and J by 7 bases, with 5 bases of the junction left unmatched. Germline-derived CDR1 and CDR2 are MNHEY and SMNVEV (reference sequence). The length of the CDR3 is 14 residues. The CDR3: CASKLQGANSPLHF. The CDR3 bases are TGTGCCAGCAAACTACAGGGGGCCAATTCACCCCTCCACTTT.

This clonotype was seen ten or more times. This chain links TRBV10-3 with TRBJ1-1; TRBD1 aligns across 8 bases. The germline V gene has CDR1 ENHRY and CDR2 SYGVKD. The V segment lost 11 bases and the J segment 4 bases; nucleotides outside the gene matches: 9. The CDR3 loop spans 13 amino acids. DNA of the CDR3: TGTGCCGCAGCCCAGGGGGCTGGCACTGAAGCTTTCTTT. This encodes CAAAQGAGTEAFF.

This chain connects TRBV11-2 to TRBJ2-2; possibly TRBD1 or TRBD2 for D (5 bases each). CDR3 length: 16 residues. With 5 bases removed from V and 2 bases from J, the gap between germline ends came to 15 bases. CDR1 and CDR2 (germline): SGHAT, FQNNGV. The CDR3: CASSSPNRTNTGELFF. CDR3 bases: TGTGCCAGCAGCAGCCCGAACAGGACTAACACCGGGGAGCTGTTTTTT. Variable domain in full (rest from reference TRBV11-2 and TRBJ2-2): EAGVAQSPRYKIIEKRQSVAFWCNPISGHATLYWYQQILGQGPKLLIQFQNNGVVDDSQLPKDRFSAERLKGVDSTLKIQPAKLEDSAVYLCASSSPNRTNTGELFFGEGSRLTVL.

The J gene is TRBJ1-2, the V gene TRBV25-1; TRBD1 matches 7 bases. This CDR3 is built from 16 residues. J was trimmed by 4 bases and V by 7 bases; bases with no gene match: 15. Germline-derived CDR1 and CDR2 are MGHDK and SYGVNS. The CDR3 reads CASITAPPRDSYGYTF. The CDR3 bases are TGTGCCAGCATCACAGCTCCCCCACGGGACAGCTATGGCTACACCTTC.

The table lists this clonotype with a count of one. The chain uses TRBV11-2 and TRBJ2-1; the match to TRBD2 covers 7 bases. Losses at the gene ends were 1 base for V and 12 bases for J; bases not matched to a gene: 12. This CDR3 region has 15 residues. The germline V gene encodes CDR1 SGHAT and CDR2 FQNNGV. CDR3: CASSLGRRAGDGQFF. The CDR3 nucleotides are TGTGCCAGCAGCTTAGGACGGAGGGCGGGGGATGGGCAGTTCTTC.

Points on this clonotype: A read error may be the cause here, since a much bigger clone is one base away. The chain recombines TRBV14 with TRBJ2-7; D tentatively reads TRBD1 or TRBD2 (5 bases each). This CDR3 has 15 amino acids. The V and J ends lost 4 bases and 4 bases respectively, with 17 bases between them. The V gene's germline CDR1 is SGHDN and CDR2 FVKESK. The CDR3 coding sequence is TGTGCCAGCAGCCGAGGGGCGGCCTCACTTTACGAGCAGTACTTC. Protein: CASSRGAASLYEQYF.

This clonotype was counted many times. This chain joins TRBV28 and TRBJ2-5, with a possible D match to TRBD1 (6 bases). Germline CDR1 and CDR2: MDHEN and SYDVKM. The CDR3 has 13 residues. V was pared by 4 bases and J by 2 bases, with 8 bases between. The CDR3 region is CASSSGQQETQYF. For the CDR3, the DNA is TGTGCCAGCAGTTCAGGACAGCAAGAGACCCAGTACTTC. The full variable domain, in which reference TRBV28 and TRBJ2-5 provide the parts outside the CDR3, is DVKVTQSSRYLVKRTGEKVFLECVQDMDHENMFWYRQDPGLGLRLIYFSYDVKMKEKGDIPEGYSVSREKKERFSLILESASTNQTSMYLCASSSGQQETQYFGPGTRLLVL.

This rearrangement joins TRBV29-1 to TRBJ1-3; possible D gene TRBD1, 5 bases. Trimming removed 7 bases at V and 4 bases at J, with 17 bases between. There are 14 residues in the CDR3. CDR1 and CDR2 from the germline V gene are SQVTM and ANQGSEA. CDR3 sequence: CSASVWQGGNTIYF. The DNA of the CDR3 is TGCAGCGCCTCGGTTTGGCAGGGAGGAAACACCATATATTTT.

This clonotype has only a few counts. A much larger clone lies a single base off, so this may be a read error. The conserved final phenylalanine or tryptophan is absent from the CDR3, which likely points to a read error. CDR3 nucleotide sequence: TGTGCCAGCAGCCAAGACAGGGGGATATCCTCTGGAAACACCATATATCTT. Its translation is CASSQDRGISSGNTIYL. The chain joins TRBV7-8 to TRBJ1-3; the match to TRBD1 covers 9 bases. Germline V gene sequence: CDR1 SGHVS, CDR2 FQNEAQ. V lost 5 bases to trimming and J lost 0 bases; unmatched junction nucleotides: 8. CDR3 length equals 17 residues.

This chain joins TRBV15 and TRBJ2-5; TRBD2 might be the D (5 bases). Germline V gene sequence: CDR1 LNHNV, CDR2 YYDKDF (reference sequence). The CDR3 sequence is 13 residues long. Trimming took off 4 bases at V and 2 bases at J, with 8 bases between the two ends. CDR3 sequence (DNA): TGTGCCACCAGCAACGGGGTACAAGAGACCCAGTACTTC. It is translated as CATSNGVQETQYF.

V gene TRBV9 combines with J gene TRBJ1-5, with D perhaps TRBD1 (5 bases). Trimming stripped 7 bases from V and 6 bases from J, with 17 bases between. CDR1 SGDLS and CDR2 YYNGEE come from the germline V gene. The CDR3 loop spans 14 amino acids. CDR3 DNA: TGTGCCAGCGATCCCGACCCCGGGGGTCAGCCCCAGCATTTT. Translation gives CASDPDPGGQPQHF. The whole variable domain, filled in from reference TRBV9 and TRBJ1-5, reads DSGVTQTPKHLITATGQRVTLRCSPRSGDLSVYWYQQSLDQGLQFLIQYYNGEERAKGNILERFSAQQFPDLHSELNLSSLELGDSALYFCASDPDPGGQPQHFGDGTRLSIL.

The table lists this clonotype with many counts. This chain uses TRBV20-1 with TRBJ2-5; no definite D call. Germline CDR1 and CDR2: DFQATT and SNEGSKA (reference sequence). Trimming shortened V by 6 bases and J by 4 bases, and 18 bases separated the two germline ends. The CDR3 runs to 14 residues. CDR3 nucleotide sequence: TGCAGTGCCCCCCCCGAGGTGTGGGGAGAGACCCAGTACTTC. Translating it yields CSAPPEVWGETQYF.

V usage is TRBV10-3 and J usage is TRBJ1-1; unclear D gene. With 4 bases removed from V and 2 bases from J, the gap between germline ends came to 11 bases. The CDR3 is 14 residues long. CDR1 ENHRY and CDR2 SYGVKD come from the germline V gene. The CDR3 sequence: CAISGRVPNTEAFF. The CDR3 nucleotides are TGTGCCATCAGTGGACGCGTACCAAACACTGAAGCTTTCTTT.

This clonotype was detected only once. The DNA is left out, because the CDR3 cannot be placed on it with certainty; the CDR3 is given as TCRdb lists it. V usage is TRBV2 and J usage is TRBJ1-2. CDR1 and CDR2 (germline): SNHLY, FYNNEI. Termini included, the CDR3 measures 13 amino acids. CDR3 amino acids: CASSANVGGGNTF.

Many counts were recorded for this clonotype. The V call is TRBV5-5, the J call TRBJ1-5; no definite D call. The length of the CDR3 is 16 residues. The V and J ends lost 1 base and 1 base respectively, with 12 bases between them. The germline CDR1 and CDR2 sequences are SGHKS and YYEKEE (reference sequence). The CDR3 region is CASSLKGVGSNQPQHF. The CDR3 coding sequence is TGTGCCAGCAGCTTGAAGGGAGTTGGAAGCAATCAGCCCCAGCATTTT. Full variable domain (rest looked up from reference TRBV5-5 and TRBJ1-5): DAGVTQSPTHLIKTRGQQVTLRCSPISGHKSVSWYQQVLGQGPQFIFQYYEKEERGRGNFPDRFSARQFPNYSSELNVNALLLGDSALYLCASSLKGVGSNQPQHFGDGTRLSIL.

This clonotype was seen at least ten times. The chain employs TRBV12-3 or TRBV12-4 and TRBJ1-3; maybe TRBD1 (5 bases). The length of the CDR3 is 14 residues. Deletions cut 4 bases from V and 4 bases from J, with 11 bases between. CDR3 sequence reads: CASSSQGSGNTIYF. DNA of the CDR3: TGTGCCAGCAGTTCCCAGGGATCAGGAAACACCATATATTTT.

This clonotype came up a few times. The chain joins TRBV9 to TRBJ2-5; the match to TRBD2 covers 10 bases. The germline CDR1 and CDR2 sequences are SGDLS and YYNGEE. This CDR3 is built from 12 residues. V was pared by 10 bases and J by 5 bases, with 5 bases of the junction left unmatched. The CDR3 coding sequence is TGTGCCCCTAGCGGGAGAGAGGAGACCCAGTACTTC. As protein: CAPSGREETQYF.

Note on this clonotype: Because the CDR3's place on the DNA is in doubt, the DNA is left out and the CDR3 is given as listed by TCRdb. The chain has TRBV25-1 and TRBJ2-3. With termini counted, the CDR3 has 17 amino acids. Germline CDR1 reads MGHDK; CDR2 reads SYGVNS. CDR3 loop: CASFYICSMDGTDTQYF.

The V and J genes are TRBV7-8 and TRBJ1-2, with TRBD1 matching 10 bases. Germline V gene data show CDR1 as SGHVS and CDR2 as FQNEAQ. This CDR3 has 15 amino acids. V lost 5 bases and J lost 3; bases outside the gene matches: 6. CDR3 nucleotide sequence: TGTGCCAGCAGCCCCTGGGACAGGGGCGACTATGGCTACACCTTC. It codes for CASSPWDRGDYGYTF. Supplemented by reference TRBV7-8 and TRBJ1-2, the full variable domain reads GAGVSQSPRYKVAKRGQDVALRCDPISGHVSLFWYQQALGQGPEFLTYFQNEAQLDKSGLPSDRFFAERPEGSVSTLKIQRTQQEDSAVYLCASSPWDRGDYGYTFGSGTRLTVV.

This clonotype was seen a handful of times. The chain uses TRBV7-3 and TRBJ2-1; D remains unclear. Germline V gene data show CDR1 as SGHTA and CDR2 as FQGTGA. Trimming pared 1 base from V and 12 bases from J, leaving 4 bases between. This CDR3 comprises 10 residues. CDR3 coding DNA: TGTGCCAGCAGCTTAAAAGGGCAGTTCTTC. Amino acid sequence: CASSLKGQFF.

The chain couples TRBV2 to TRBJ2-7; 7 nucleotides match TRBD1. Germline lookup yields CDR1 SNHLY and CDR2 FYNNEI. The ends lost 7 bases at V and 6 bases at J; junction bases unmatched: 12. The CDR3 sequence is 14 residues long. CDR3 sequence reads: CASTVYGTVGEQYF. The CDR3 DNA is TGTGCCAGCACAGTTTACGGGACAGTGGGCGAGCAGTACTTC.